Described below is a single TCR beta chain sequence and its context. What it binds is unknown. 13 Jbeta primers and 60 Vbeta primers were used for the PCR. Authors' data handling: Approximately 11 million shared chains were among the roughly 78 million unique TCR beta chains that a later analysis counted. Assay used: immunoSEQ multiplex PCR; TCRdb lists only in-frame clones, some missing. The D gene and trimming were derived from the DNA, and the V and J assignments and clone size from that table. The sample has about 200,000 clones, approximately 80% seen once. The data were taken from a study of cytomegalovirus exposure and HLA in healthy donors. CDR1 and CDR2 (germline): SGHRS, YFSETQ. The CDR3 consists of 14 residues. General study results and limits: What TCR beta sequences reportedly achieved was accurate prediction of HLA-A and HLA-B alleles in most subjects. When a later analysis was performed, an Asian-associated ancestry cluster reportedly had fewer N-insertions than the roughly 690-donor mean.

Each donor was healthy, and each was a bone marrow donor. V and J are TRBV5-1 and TRBJ2-5; TRBD2 matches at 9 bases. Gene TRBJ2-7 matches the end of the DNA better, so the J call may be wrong. Sequenced: PBMCs. This TCR came from a man aged 25 to 40 in good health and CMV-seronegative. In DNA, the CDR3 is TGCGCCAGCAGCTTCAGCGGGGGGTCCTACGAGCAGTACTTC. Translation gives CASSFSGGSYEQYF.